This T cell receptor beta chain was obtained from a study of blood T cell repertoires in COVID-19. Generated by immunoSEQ multiplex PCR, the TCRdb table keeps only in-frame clones and is missing some. The sample holds fewer than 250,000 clones; roughly nine tenths are singletons and the top ten take more than 0.7%. The CDR3 runs 14 residues. The V and J ends lost 4 bases and 7 bases, in that order; junction bases with no gene match: 9. In germline, CDR1 is LGHDT, CDR2 YNNKEL (reference sequence). This sequence was found in an older woman with acute or convalescent COVID-19. V gene TRBV3-1 (or the pseudogene TRBV3-2) combines with J gene TRBJ1-1; 7 bases fit TRBD1. Source material: peripheral blood. CDR3 region: CASSPTGTAYEAFF. As DNA, the CDR3 is TGTGCCAGCAGCCCCACCGGGACAGCCTATGAAGCTTTCTTT.